These 6 T cell receptor beta chains were all obtained from the same sample, sequenced in a study of PD-1 blockade in classical Hodgkin lymphoma. Every single patient, without exception, relapsed after autologous stem cell transplantation, and brentuximab vedotin exposure varied. Repertoires were generated with immunoSEQ multiplex PCR, while TCRdb's copy carries only in-frame clones and drops some. The sample includes around 150,000 clones, about 78% seen only once; the top ten take roughly 9.2%. The sample in question was peripheral blood mononuclear cells (PBMCs), obtained before the second cycle of nivolumab. Every receptor here comes from a human donor with classical Hodgkin lymphoma.

This clone was observed a single time. V gene TRBV19 combines with J gene TRBJ1-4; 10 nucleotides line up with TRBD1. The CDR3 loop spans 14 amino acids. Germline values: CDR1 LNHDA, CDR2 SQIVND (reference sequence). Trimming removed 8 bases from V and 7 bases from J; junction bases left unmatched: 7. This CDR3 is CASRDRGRGEKLFF. The DNA of the CDR3 is TGTGCCAGTCGAGACAGGGGGCGAGGTGAAAAACTGTTTTTT.

The chain uses TRBV9 and TRBJ2-1; 11 bases fit TRBD2. Per the germline V gene, CDR1 is SGDLS and CDR2 is YYNGEE. The junction had 6 bases not matched to a gene; V was cut back by 3 bases and J by 4 bases. The CDR3 loop spans 16 amino acids. This CDR3 is CASSAPLAGGYNEQFF. In nucleotides, the CDR3 is TGTGCCAGCAGCGCCCCCCTAGCGGGGGGTTACAATGAGCAGTTCTTC.

The gene calls are TRBV5-1 and TRBJ2-3; maybe TRBD1 (5 bases). This CDR3 has 15 amino acids. Trimming took off 0 bases at V and 3 bases at J, with 11 bases between the two ends. Per the germline V gene, CDR1 is SGHRS and CDR2 is YFSETQ. The CDR3 here is CASSLGQGGTDTQYF. The CDR3, as DNA: TGCGCCAGCAGCTTGGGTCAGGGTGGTACAGATACGCAGTATTTT.

The J gene is TRBJ2-5, the V gene TRBV7-9, with 7 positions matching TRBD1. Trimming cost V 2 bases and J 2 bases; bases outside gene matches: 8. CDR3 length equals 16 residues. Looked up from germline, CDR1 is SEHNR and CDR2 is FQNEAQ (reference sequence). The CDR3: CASSLLRGLWQETQYF. CDR3 bases: TGTGCCAGCAGCTTATTGAGGGGGCTTTGGCAAGAGACCCAGTACTTC.

The chain couples TRBV7-2 to TRBJ2-7; the D is unclear. Germline V gene data show CDR1 as SGHTA and CDR2 as FQGNSA. Trimming stripped 3 bases from V and 4 bases from J, with 16 bases between. The CDR3 has 15 residues. The CDR3 region is CASSFLGLGFYEQYF. DNA of the CDR3: TGTGCCAGCAGCTTCTTGGGTCTGGGGTTTTACGAGCAGTACTTC.

Of note for this clone: The junction shows a germline mismatch at one end, possibly a read error. This chain uses TRBV7-2 with TRBJ1-5, with TRBD1 as a possible D gene (6 bases). Germline V lookup: CDR1 SGHTA, CDR2 FQGNSA. The CDR3 is 16 residues long. CDR3 region: CASSQLETDSRKPQHF. DNA for the CDR3: TGCGCCAGCAGCCAGCTTGAAACGGACAGCCGAAAGCCCCAGCATTTT.